This T cell receptor beta chain was sequenced during a study of CD8+CD57+ T cells in acquired aplastic anemia. Study as a whole: The sorted CD4+ and CD8+ cells yielded an average around 3 ug of DNA. Study results and caveats: Overlap between patients and controls comprised roughly 30 CD8+ CDR3 sequences.

CDR3 and TCR beta VDJ profiling relied on a genomic DNA template. TCRdb redid the calling of the reads with MiXCR, one entry per CDR3 protein. The sample has about 200,000 distinct CDR3 sequences; under 50% are singletons. Trimming pared 4 bases from V and 6 bases from J, leaving 15 bases between. The CDR3 is 14 amino acids. Germline CDR1 reads SNHLY; CDR2 reads FYNNEI. As regards this clonotype: Its antigen remains unidentified. Possible read error: a much larger clone is one base away.

Sequenced patients had shown CD8+CD57+ cell expansion by flow cytometry. The J gene is TRBJ1-2, the V gene TRBV2, with no clear D. The sequenced sample was sorted CD4+, CD8+, or CD8+CD57+ T cells (not recorded which) from PBMCs. The clonotype originates from a human donor with aplastic anemia. In nucleotides, the CDR3 is TGTGCCAGCAGTGGAGCCGGGTTACAAGATGGCTACACCTTC. Protein sequence: CASSGAGLQDGYTF.